These T cell receptor beta chains were read from a single sample in a study of shared clonotypes between healthy human individuals. TCRdb's copy holds only in-frame clones and misses some; the assay was immunoSEQ multiplex PCR. The sample contains 2 million to 3 million clones, around nine tenths of which appear only once. Sequencing was performed on naive CD4+ T cells sorted from blood. The receptors here all came from a man aged 18 to 30 in good health. Both conserved end residues are part of each CDR3. D genes are given only for firm matches. Not all rows give a size; the values are once, few, many and, for expanded clones, a class.

j_gene,abundance,v_gene,d_gene,CDR3nt,CDR3aa
TRBJ2-7,-,TRBV7-2,-,TGTGCCAGCAGCTTAGCGCCAGGCCTCTACGAGCAGTACTTC,CASSLAPGLYEQYF
TRBJ1-5,-,TRBV2,-,TGTGCCAGCAGTCCGACCTCTCTTAATCAGCCCCAGCATTTT,CASSPTSLNQPQHF
TRBJ2-5,-,TRBV20-1,-,TGCAGTGCTAGAGGGACCGAGACCCAGTACTTC,CSARGTETQYF
TRBJ1-6,-,TRBV5-1,TRBD1,TGCGCCAGCAGGGCAGGGGGCGATAATTCACCCCTCCACTTT,CASRAGGDNSPLHF
TRBJ2-5,-,TRBV5-1,TRBD2,TGCGCCAGCAGCTGGGGGGCTAGCGGGCTTCAAGAGACCCAGTACTTC,CASSWGASGLQETQYF
TRBJ1-4,once,TRBV30,-,TGTGCCTGGAAACTGGGGCAGGGACGGGAAAAACTGTTTTTT,CAWKLGQGREKLFF
TRBJ2-2,-,TRBV2,-,TGTGCCAGCAGTGGGTCTTCGGGGGGCGCGAACACCGGGGAGCTGTTTTTT,CASSGSSGGANTGELFF
TRBJ1-1,once,TRBV18,-,TGTGCCAGCTCACGCGGGGAGAACACTGAAGCTTTCTTT,CASSRGENTEAFF
TRBJ1-6,-,TRBV27,-,TGTGCCAGCAGTTTGTGGGCGCAGGGGTTGACCTATAATTCACCCCTCCACTTT,CASSLWAQGLTYNSPLHF
TRBJ2-7,-,TRBV10-3,-,TGTGCCATCAGTGAGAGGGGGTGGAGTAGCGGTAGAGAGAATTTCTACGAGCAGTACTTC,CAISERGWSSGRENFYEQYF
TRBJ1-4,-,TRBV28,-,TGTGCCAGCAGTTTATCTCTGCCTATGGGGGAAAAACTGTTTTTT,CASSLSLPMGEKLFF
TRBJ1-5,-,TRBV19,-,TGTGCCAGTAGTCCTATCACAGGAAGAAGGGGCTCTAGCAATCAGCCCCAGCATTTT,CASSPITGRRGSSNQPQHF
TRBJ1-5,once,TRBV6-5,-,TGTGCCAGCAGTGACGGGGGGATATATCAGCCCCAGCATTTT,CASSDGGIYQPQHF
TRBJ1-6,-,TRBV27,-,TGTGCCAGCAGCAGGGAAGGATCCTATAATTCACCCCTCCACTTT,CASSREGSYNSPLHF
TRBJ2-5,-,TRBV5-1,TRBD2,TGCGCCAGCAGCTTGTTACTAGCGGGCCCTCAAGAGACCCAGTACTTC,CASSLLLAGPQETQYF
TRBJ2-1,-,TRBV6-4,-,TGTGCCAGCAGTGACTCGAAGTTCGACGGGATTTCCTACAATGAGCAGTTCTTC,CASSDSKFDGISYNEQFF
TRBJ2-5,-,TRBV7-7,-,TGTGCTAGCAGCCCCATGGGAGAGACCCAGTACTTC,CASSPMGETQYF
TRBJ2-1,-,TRBV5-1,TRBD1,TGCGCCAGCAGCCCCGGACAGGGGCAGAGCTCCTACAATGAGCAGTTCTTC,CASSPGQGQSSYNEQFF
TRBJ2-2,few,TRBV11-2,-,TGTGCCAGCGTTGGGCCGGACACCGGGGAGCTGTTTTTT,CASVGPDTGELFF
TRBJ2-5,-,TRBV4-3,-,TGCGCCAGCAGCCAAGGGGACGGGGGGACCCAGTACTTC,CASSQGDGGTQYF
TRBJ2-5,-,TRBV19,-,TGTGCCAGTAAGGGCTGGCGGGTGGGGGAGACCCAGTACTTC,CASKGWRVGETQYF
TRBJ1-1,-,TRBV6-6,TRBD1,TGTGCCAGCAGAGCCGGGACAGGAGGAACTGAAGCTTTCTTT,CASRAGTGGTEAFF
TRBJ1-6,-,TRBV27,-,TGTGCCAGCAGCTCTGGGGGCAATTCACCCCTCCACTTT,CASSSGGNSPLHF
TRBJ2-7,-,TRBV18,TRBD1,TGTGCCAGCTCACCAAATACCGGGACAGGGTCGGGCGAGCAGTACTTC,CASSPNTGTGSGEQYF
TRBJ1-2,-,TRBV6-6,-,TGTGCCAGCAGTTACGACGGGTCTGGCTATGGCTACACCTTC,CASSYDGSGYGYTF
TRBJ2-1,-,TRBV5-1,TRBD1,TGCGCCAGCAGCACTCTCCCCCGGGACAGGGTGGACAATGAGCAGTTCTTC,CASSTLPRDRVDNEQFF
TRBJ1-2,-,TRBV28,TRBD1,TGTGCCAGCACACTTCAGGGGGCCTCAACTAACTATGGCTACACCTTC,CASTLQGASTNYGYTF
TRBJ2-7,-,TRBV20-1,-,TGCAGTGCCCACGAGAACGAGCAGTACTTC,CSAHENEQYF
TRBJ2-2,-,TRBV9,-,TGTGCCAGCAGCGTAGATGGTCCCGGGGAGCTGTTTTTT,CASSVDGPGELFF
TRBJ1-6,-,TRBV15,TRBD1,TGTGCCACCTGCTTACAGGGGGCCTATAATTCACCCCTCCACTTT,CATCLQGAYNSPLHF
TRBJ1-5,-,TRBV7-9,-,TGTGCCAGCAGCTTAGGACCGGGCGAAAATCAGCCCCAGCATTTT,CASSLGPGENQPQHF
TRBJ1-2,-,TRBV11-2,-,TGTGCCAGCAGCCGTTTGACCCGGGACGCAGTTTACACCTTC,CASSRLTRDAVYTF
TRBJ2-2,-,TRBV7-2,-,TGTGCCAGCAGCTTAAATGCGGGGGCAGGAGCCGGGGAGCTGTTTTTT,CASSLNAGAGAGELFF
TRBJ1-5,-,TRBV29-1,-,TGCAGCGTTGAGTCGGATAGCAATCAGCCCCAGCATTTT,CSVESDSNQPQHF
TRBJ2-7,once,TRBV10-3,-,TGTGCCATCAGCTCGACAGGAGGAGGGTACGAGCAGTACTTC,CAISSTGGGYEQYF
TRBJ2-1,few,TRBV10-1,TRBD2,TGCGCCAGCAGTGAGTCTAGACTAGCGGGGGGCAATGAGCAGTTCTTC,CASSESRLAGGNEQFF
TRBJ2-5,-,TRBV5-1,-,TGCGCCAGCAGCGGGACTGATAGGGAGACCCAGTACTTC,CASSGTDRETQYF